These 17 T cell receptor beta chains share one sample of origin, sequenced in a study of multiple sclerosis patients with progressive multifocal leukoencephalopathy. Indicated time point: 5 to 6 months of natalizumab therapy. The repertoire was sequenced with immunoSEQ multiplex PCR; TCRdb's copy has only in-frame clones and lacks some. This repertoire shows 25,000 to 35,000 clones, roughly 86% found once; its top ten account for about 1.6%. The input for sequencing was PBMCs, taken from a patient treated with natalizumab. Receptors were obtained from a human donor with multiple sclerosis.

This chain uses TRBV18 with TRBJ1-6; 10 bases map to TRBD1. The J segment lost 10 bases and the V segment lost 3 bases, leaving 6 bases of the junction unmatched. CDR3 size: 15 residues. CDR1 KGHSH and CDR2 LQKENI come from the germline V gene. Here the CDR3 DNA reads TGTGCCAGCTCACCCCCGGGACAGGGGATCTCACCCCTCCACTTT. Its translation is CASSPPGQGISPLHF.

The chain carries TRBV5-1 and TRBJ1-1; unclear D gene. V dropped 1 base and J dropped 1 base, with 8 bases sitting between them. The CDR3 covers 14 residues. CDR1 and CDR2 from the germline V gene are SGHRS and YFSETQ. This CDR3 reads CASSLSSQNTEAFF. CDR3 in DNA: TGCGCCAGCAGCTTGTCGTCCCAGAACACTGAAGCTTTCTTT.

The chain carries TRBV4-2 and TRBJ1-5; no clear D. Germline lookup yields CDR1 LGHNA and CDR2 YNFKEQ. Trimming took 0 bases from V and 11 from J, leaving 23 bases between them. CDR3 length equals 17 residues. This CDR3 reads CASSQEVQILPPLAQHF. In DNA, the CDR3 is TGTGCCAGCAGCCAAGAAGTGCAGATCTTACCCCCTCTGGCCCAGCATTTT.

This clone was recorded once. V and J are TRBV4-1 and TRBJ2-7; D unclear. The CDR3 loop spans 14 amino acids. V was shortened by 2 bases and J by 3 bases, with 11 bases between the two germline ends. Germline V gene lookup returns CDR1 MGHRA and CDR2 YSYEKL. The CDR3 DNA sequence: TGCGCCAGCAGCCAAAGGACGCGACTCTACGAGCAGTACTTC. This gives the protein CASSQRTRLYEQYF.

The chain uses TRBV15 and TRBJ2-5; TRBD1 matches at 8 bases. J gave up 5 bases and V 8 bases, and 10 bases lay outside the gene matches. CDR3 length equals 14 residues. Germline-derived CDR1 and CDR2 are LNHNV and YYDKDF (reference sequence). CDR3 protein: CATARTAGGETQYF. The CDR3 DNA reads as TGTGCCACCGCCCGGACGGCAGGGGGCGAGACCCAGTACTTC.

The chain joins TRBV19 to TRBJ2-2; 8 nucleotides match TRBD2. The length of the CDR3 is 12 residues. Germline V CDR1 and CDR2: LNHDA, SQIVND (reference sequence). Germline trimming cut 6 bases from V and 6 bases from J; bases unmatched to any gene: 0. Written as DNA, the CDR3 is TGTGCCAGTAGCGGGAGGGCCGGGGAGCTGTTTTTT. Its translation: CASSGRAGELFF. The complete variable domain, with remaining parts taken from reference TRBV19 and TRBJ2-2, reads DGGITQSPKYLFRKEGQNVTLSCEQNLNHDAMYWYRQDPGQGLRLIYYSQIVNDFQKGDIAEGYSVSREKKESFPLTVTSAQKNPTAFYLCASSGRAGELFFGEGSRLTVL.

The chain has TRBV7-2 and TRBJ2-2; a possible D gene is TRBD2 (6 bases). The CDR3 is 15 residues long. With 3 bases removed from V and 5 bases from J, the gap between germline ends came to 13 bases. Germline V lookup: CDR1 SGHTA, CDR2 FQGNSA. The DNA for the CDR3 is TGTGCCAGCAGCTTTTGGAGGGAATCGACCGGGGAGCTGTTTTTT. It is translated as CASSFWRESTGELFF. Looking up the rest from reference TRBV7-2 and TRBJ2-2 gives the full variable domain: GAGVSQSPSNKVTEKGKDVELRCDPISGHTALYWYRQSLGQGLEFLIYFQGNSAPDKSGLPSDRFSAERTGGSVSTLTIQRTQQEDSAVYLCASSFWRESTGELFFGEGSRLTVL.

Points on this clone: This CDR3 is also generated by other DNA sequences in the sample. The V and J genes are TRBV13 and TRBJ1-5, with D possibly matching TRBD1 (6 bases). Germline V gene data show CDR1 as PRHDT and CDR2 as FYEKMQ (reference sequence). V lost 0 bases, J lost 7 bases, and 10 bases lay in between. The CDR3 extends over 14 amino acids. CDR3 sequence reads: CASSLGLGGQPQHF. The CDR3 nucleotides are TGTGCCAGCAGCTTAGGCCTAGGGGGGCAGCCCCAGCATTTT.

CDR3 in amino acids: CASSALDKILGYTF. CDR3 nucleotides: TGTGCCAGCAGTGCTCTTGACAAGATACTTGGCTACACCTTC. The chain links TRBV2 to TRBJ1-2; D is unclear. The CDR3 runs to 14 residues. Looked up from germline, CDR1 is SNHLY and CDR2 is FYNNEI. The ends were cut back, 4 bases at V and 7 bases at J, with 16 bases in the middle.

This clone was picked up a small number of times. The chain carries TRBV7-3 and TRBJ1-4; 7 bases fit TRBD1. V dropped 5 bases and J dropped 0; count of bases not matched to a gene: 12. CDR1 is SGHTA, CDR2 FQGTGA, per germline. The CDR3 runs to 18 residues. The DNA of the CDR3 is TGTGCCAGCAGCCCCCCCTACAGGGGCCCAGCAACTAATGAAAAACTGTTTTTT. Residues: CASSPPYRGPATNEKLFF.

The chain combines TRBV25-1 with TRBJ2-1, with 10 nucleotides matching TRBD1. Trimming took 6 bases from V and 3 from J; bases not matched to a gene: 5. In germline, CDR1 is MGHDK, CDR2 SYGVNS. CDR3 length: 15 amino acids. CDR3 sequence (DNA): TGTGCCAGCAGGGAGGGGACAGGGGACTACAATGAGCAGTTCTTC. It translates to CASREGTGDYNEQFF.

This chain links TRBV13 with TRBJ2-2, with TRBD2 matching over 9 bases. V lost 2 bases, J lost 5 bases, and 9 bases stayed unmatched. The CDR3 consists of 17 residues. Per the germline V gene, CDR1 is PRHDT and CDR2 is FYEKMQ (reference sequence). The CDR3 nucleotides are TGTGCCAGCAGCTTAACCCTCCCCCTAGCGGGAACCGGGGAGCTGTTTTTT. It translates to CASSLTLPLAGTGELFF.

The chain joins TRBV6-1 to TRBJ2-1; 7 bases map to TRBD1. Germline V gene lookup returns CDR1 MNHNS and CDR2 SASEGT. This CDR3 has 13 residues. J gave up 10 bases and V 4 bases, and 7 bases lay outside the gene matches. The CDR3, as DNA: TGTGCCAGCAGTGCACAGGGGCTGGGGGAGCAGTTCTTC. As protein: CASSAQGLGEQFF.

The chain combines TRBV15 with TRBJ1-1, with no clear D. CDR3 size: 18 residues. Trimming left V 0 bases short and J 0 bases short, with 17 bases between. Per germline, CDR1 LNHNV and CDR2 YYDKDF (reference sequence). CDR3 protein: CATSRDRWFSMMNTEAFF. The CDR3 bases are TGTGCCACCAGCAGAGATCGGTGGTTTTCGATGATGAACACTGAAGCTTTCTTT.

This clone was detected once. This chain joins TRBV6-1 and TRBJ1-2; D gene uncertain. Germline V gene lookup returns CDR1 MNHNS and CDR2 SASEGT. Trimming removed 1 base at V and 4 bases at J, with 7 bases between. This CDR3 spans 13 amino acids. The CDR3 sequence is CASSEGTRYGYTF. CDR3 sequence (DNA): TGTGCCAGCAGTGAAGGGACGCGCTATGGCTACACCTTC.

The rearrangement joins TRBV5-1 to TRBJ1-1, with 9 positions matching TRBD1. Germline loops: CDR1 SGHRS, CDR2 YFSETQ. The J segment lost 1 base and the V segment lost 4 bases, leaving 14 bases of the junction unmatched. The CDR3 has 18 residues. The CDR3 protein is CASSPQGAGQGSNTEAFF. The CDR3 region has the DNA TGCGCCAGCAGCCCCCAAGGGGCGGGACAGGGTTCGAACACTGAAGCTTTCTTT.

CDR3 DNA: TGTGCCAGCAGCTTAGCTCTTGACAGGGGGGGCACTGAAGCTTTCTTT. Translating gives CASSLALDRGGTEAFF. V is TRBV7-6 and J is TRBJ1-1, with TRBD1 matching 9 bases. The CDR3 loop spans 16 amino acids. Germline values: CDR1 SGHVS, CDR2 FNYEAQ. V gave up 0 bases and J gave up 4 bases; unmatched junction bases: 6. The whole variable domain, filled in from reference TRBV7-6 and TRBJ1-1, reads GAGVSQSPRYKVTKRGQDVALRCDPISGHVSLYWYRQALGQGPEFLTYFNYEAQQDKSGLPNDRFSAERPEGSISTLTIQRTEQRDSAMYRCASSLALDRGGTEAFFGQGTRLTVV.